Listed below are T cell receptor beta chains from one sample, sequenced in a study of vaccination effects on CD4 cells after COVID-19. The antigens these receptors bind are not known. TCRdb keeps only in-frame clones here, not all; method: immunoSEQ multiplex PCR. The sample records 45,000 to 55,000 clones, about 70% being singletons. The source material was CD4+ T cells from PBMCs cultured without peptide, sampled after COVID-19 vaccination. Every receptor here comes from a human donor who received a COVID-19 vaccine. The CDR3 runs from the conserved cysteine through the conserved F or W. D genes are given only for firm matches. A clone size is listed for some rows: how often the clone was seen (once, few, many), or a class if it is expanded.

v_call	j_call	cdr3_length	d_call	clone_size	cdr3_nt	cdr3_aa
TRBV3-1/TRBV3-2	TRBJ2-3	16	-	-	TGTGCCAGCAGCCAAGTCCCTCCCTCAGTAAGAAGAACGCAGTATTTT	CASSQVPPSVRRTQYF
TRBV30	TRBJ1-5	13	TRBD1	-	TGTGCCTGGAGTCCAGGGGGCGGTGGGCCCCAGCATTTT	CAWSPGGGGPQHF
TRBV27	TRBJ1-2	18	TRBD1	-	TGTGCCAGCAGTTTGGGGCCGGGACAGGGCCTGATTAACTATGGCTACACCTTC	CASSLGPGQGLINYGYTF
TRBV5-1	TRBJ2-5	16	TRBD1	-	TGCGCCAGCAGCTTGATCGGACAGGGGGCAAGAGAGACCCAGTACTTC	CASSLIGQGARETQYF
TRBV4-2	TRBJ2-7	15	TRBD2	-	TGTGCCAGCAGTCCGTCACGTGGGGGGGACTACGAGCAGTACTTC	CASSPSRGGDYEQYF
TRBV6-1	TRBJ2-1	15	-	-	TGTGCCAGCAGTGAACAGGGGGGCTCCTACAATGAGCAGTTCTTC	CASSEQGGSYNEQFF
TRBV30	TRBJ2-2	14	TRBD1	-	TGTGCCTGGAGAGGACAGGCGAACACCGGGGAGCTGTTTTTT	CAWRGQANTGELFF
TRBV5-1	TRBJ1-1	15	-	-	TGCGCCAGCAGCTTCTTGGGTTGGGGGAACACTGAAGCTTTCTTT	CASSFLGWGNTEAFF
TRBV6-4	TRBJ2-3	14	TRBD2	-	TGTGCCAGCAGACTAGCGGGGGACACAGATACGCAGTATTTT	CASRLAGDTDTQYF
TRBV24-1	TRBJ1-2	14	TRBD1	-	TGTGCCACCAGTGACACCCCGGACAGGGATCGCTACACCTTC	CATSDTPDRDRYTF
TRBV19	TRBJ2-7	16	TRBD1	-	TGTGCCAGTAGCCCGCGCCAGACAGGGTACGGTTACGAGCAGTACTTC	CASSPRQTGYGYEQYF
TRBV27	TRBJ2-1	21	TRBD2	-	TGTGCCAGCAGTTTATATTGGACTAGCGGTACCTTACTTACACTCTACAATGAGCAGTTCTTC	CASSLYWTSGTLLTLYNEQFF
TRBV6-5	TRBJ1-2	13	-	-	TGTGCCAGCCTTCATGGTAGGGACACAAGGCACACCTTC	CASLHGRDTRHTF
TRBV19	TRBJ1-4	13	-	-	TGTGCCAGTAGTATATCTGGGAATGAAAAACTGTTTTTT	CASSISGNEKLFF
TRBV7-6	TRBJ1-3	18	-	-	TGTGCCAGCAGCGTCCGGGACAACACCTTCACCTCTGGAAACACCATATATTTT	CASSVRDNTFTSGNTIYF
TRBV5-1	TRBJ2-4	15	-	-	TGCGCCAGCAGCGCGACAGTCGGTCCCCAAAACATTCAGTACTTC	CASSATVGPQNIQYF
TRBV4-1	TRBJ2-1	16	TRBD2	-	TGCGCCAGCAGCGACGCTAGCGGGGGTCCCCACAATGAGCAGTTCTTC	CASSDASGGPHNEQFF
TRBV12-5	TRBJ2-7	18	TRBD2	-	TGTGCTAGTGGTTTGGTCGGACTAGCGGGACCGCGGCGGTTGGAGCAGTACTTC	CASGLVGLAGPRRLEQYF
TRBV10-2	TRBJ2-3	13	-	few	TGCGCCAGCAGTCCAAGACTAGCAGATACGCAGTATTTT	CASSPRLADTQYF
TRBV11-3	TRBJ2-5	16	TRBD1	-	TGTGCCAGCAGCTTAGGCGGACAGGGATATCAAGAGACCCAGTACTTC	CASSLGGQGYQETQYF
TRBV18	TRBJ1-2	16	-	-	TGTGCCAGCTCACCACAGACATATCGGGGGGGCTATGGCTACACCTTC	CASSPQTYRGGYGYTF
TRBV5-5	TRBJ2-3	16	-	few	TGTGCCAGCAGCTTGGAACTAGCCGTTAGCACAGATACGCAGTATTTT	CASSLELAVSTDTQYF
TRBV7-2	TRBJ2-7	13	-	-	TGTGCCAGCAAACAGCGGAACGGCTACGAGCAGTACTTC	CASKQRNGYEQYF
TRBV6-1	TRBJ2-6	15	TRBD1	few	TGTGCCAGCAGTGACAGGGGGTCTGGGGCCAACGTCCTGACTTTC	CASSDRGSGANVLTF
TRBV27	TRBJ2-7	12	TRBD1	few	TGTGCCAGCAGCCAAGACAGGGGGCAGCAGTACTTC	CASSQDRGQQYF
TRBV7-6	TRBJ2-5	14	TRBD2	-	TGTGCCAGCAGCGGGGGGGTGGGCCAAGAGACCCAGTACTTC	CASSGGVGQETQYF
TRBV3-1/TRBV3-2	TRBJ1-4	13	-	-	TGTGCCAGCAGCCAAGAGGGCGGGGAAAAACTGTTTTTT	CASSQEGGEKLFF
TRBV2	TRBJ1-3	17	-	once	TGTGCCAGCAGTTGGGGGGGGAGGGTTAGCTCTGGAAACACCATATATTTT	CASSWGGRVSSGNTIYF
TRBV6-6	TRBJ1-3	13	-	-	TGTGCCAGCAGACCTGGCTCTGGAAACACCATATATTTT	CASRPGSGNTIYF
TRBV24-1	TRBJ1-2	13	-	-	TGTGCCACCAGTGACTTCCAGGGTGAAGGCTACACCTTC	CATSDFQGEGYTF
TRBV5-1	TRBJ1-1	17	TRBD1	-	TGCGCCAGCAGCCCCGATGGTCAGGGGGTCCTGAACACTGAAGCTTTCTTT	CASSPDGQGVLNTEAFF
TRBV7-8	TRBJ1-1	15	-	-	TGTGCCAGCAGCTTAGGTTCAGGATGGAACACTGAAGCTTTCTTT	CASSLGSGWNTEAFF
TRBV19	TRBJ2-3	16	-	-	TGTGCCAGTAGTATAGTGCAGGCGGCGGGAACAGATACGCAGTATTTT	CASSIVQAAGTDTQYF
TRBV7-6	TRBJ2-3	17	TRBD2	-	TGTGCCAGCAGCTTAGGAAGGACTAGCGCTAGCACAGATACGCAGTATTTT	CASSLGRTSASTDTQYF
TRBV7-9	TRBJ1-5	15	-	once	TGTGCCAGCAGCTTATCTTCCGGTAGCAATCAGCCCCAGCATTTT	CASSLSSGSNQPQHF
TRBV6-6	TRBJ1-4	15	-	-	TGTGCCAGCAGCCAAGGAGGGGCTGGAGGTGAAAAACTGTTTTTT	CASSQGGAGGEKLFF
TRBV28	TRBJ2-2	11	-	-	TGTGCCACCGGCCTCACCGGGGAGCTGTTTTTT	CATGLTGELFF
TRBV4-1	TRBJ2-1	13	-	-	TGCGCCAGCAGTCACGACAACTACAATGAGCAGTTCTTC	CASSHDNYNEQFF
TRBV5-1	TRBJ1-1	15	TRBD1	-	TGCGCCAGCAGCTTGGGGGGACAGGGGGGCACTGAAGCTTTCTTT	CASSLGGQGGTEAFF
TRBV9	TRBJ2-2	12	-	-	TGTGCCAGCAGCGCGGGCTTAGGGGAGCTGTTTTTT	CASSAGLGELFF
TRBV7-9	TRBJ2-7	14	TRBD2	-	TGTGCCAGCAGCCAGAGGAGCGGGGGTCGTGGGCAGTACTTC	CASSQRSGGRGQYF
TRBV6-5	TRBJ2-2	13	-	-	TGTGCCAGCTCAGGGGATATGGCCGGGGAGCTGTTTTTT	CASSGDMAGELFF
TRBV27	TRBJ2-6	15	-	-	TGTGCCAGCAGACCACAGAGCTCTGGGGCCAACGTCCTGACTTTC	CASRPQSSGANVLTF
TRBV2	TRBJ2-6	14	-	-	TGTGCCAGCAGTAGGGAAGCAGGGGCCAACGTCCTGACTTTC	CASSREAGANVLTF
TRBV30	TRBJ1-6	15	TRBD1	-	TGTGCCTGGACGGAGAACGACAGGGTGTACTCACCCCTCCACTTT	CAWTENDRVYSPLHF
TRBV24-1	TRBJ2-1	15	-	-	TGTGCCACCAGTGAGCATTTTAGCTCCTACAATGAGCAGTTCTTC	CATSEHFSSYNEQFF
TRBV10-1	TRBJ2-3	16	TRBD2	-	TGCGCCAGCAGTGTCATTGGGACTAGCGACACAGATACGCAGTATTTT	CASSVIGTSDTDTQYF
TRBV2	TRBJ1-1	14	TRBD1	once	TGTGCCAGCAGTAAAGACAGGGGAAACACTGAAGCTTTCTTT	CASSKDRGNTEAFF
TRBV5-1	TRBJ1-2	12	-	-	TGCGCCAGCAGCTCCGGGGACGTGAGCTACACCTTC	CASSSGDVSYTF